The T cell receptor (beta chain) under discussion was sequenced for a study of beta chain features in type 1 diabetes (dated by TCRdb to the late 2010s). Some background on the complete study: Mean age, gender distribution, total cell number and subset yield did not differ between patients and healthy donors. In the study, TCRB repertoires of sorted circulating CD4+ T cell subsets from recently diagnosed type 1 diabetes patients were compared with those of matched healthy donors. A total of over 90,000,000 sorted cells were examined across all samples, and a strong correlation was observed between cell number per subset and RNA yield. Regulatory and stem cell-like memory subsets were obtained from only 8 patients and about eight healthy donors, while naive and central memory subsets were obtained from all 30 or so donors.

General study outcomes and caveats: PCR may preferentially amplify shorter templates, but because patient and control samples were amplified and corrected together, any resulting skew would affect both groups equally. At VDJ recombination sites, patients with type 1 diabetes made fewer insertions and deleted more nucleotides, a pattern implying thymic rearrangement abnormalities. Only small numbers of individuals were included in the HLA sub-analyses, which left unresolved whether HLA type had any influence on TCRB rearrangement. The naive, central memory and regulatory TCRB repertoires appeared to resemble one another more closely among patients than among healthy donors. Sequencing cDNA rather than genomic DNA could over-represent highly expressing activated cells, although activation and CD3 levels did not differ between groups. A moderate but significant shortening of TCRB CDR3 length was observed in type 1 diabetes patients in all four CD4+ subsets.

The entire isolated RNA was reverse transcribed using the High Capacity cDNA Reverse Transcription Kit, and thus expressed TCRB transcripts were sequenced. Deep immunoSEQ sequencing was performed on naive, central memory and regulatory T cell samples, with an average of around 3.4 million total reads per sample. After sorted cells were lysed in RLT buffer, RNA was extracted with DNase-treated RNeasy Micro or Mini kits, with the choice depending on cell number. To prevent cross-contamination, each cell subset was processed individually, whereas patient and healthy donor samples were processed jointly. TCRB sequences were amplified from cDNA with the immunoSEQ multiplex PCR, producing 87-bp fragments spanning the CDR3 region. Sequencing of the amplicons was done on the Illumina HiSeq platform. The original methods were these. PCR bias was corrected computationally using synthetic template baselines, and reads within Hamming distance 2 were collapsed, with unmergeable singletons discarded. Reads were aligned against IMGT so that V, D and J genes, CDR3 length and insertions or deletions at six rearrangement sites could be assigned. Clonotype counts were normalized to sorted cell number within each subset before computing true diversity and Gini coefficients with the tcR R package. The overlap coefficient, calculated on TCRB nucleotide sequences, was used to quantify repertoire sharing. TCRdb took over this immuneACCESS table, retaining in-frame rearrangements with V and J assigned. Such tables are incomplete; in checked studies, under half of the missing clones stem from an unresolved V gene, and the remainder is unexplained. The V and J calls and clone size are taken from that table; D and trimming were inferred from the DNA. The sample table holds 130,000 or so clones, of which around 10% were seen once. The top ten hold around 0.7% of the sample.

Worth noting for this clone: Its antigen has not been determined. Base quality data are lacking; no much larger clone is found one base away.

V ends up 4 bases short and J 4 bases short, with an unmatched junction base count of 0. The CDR3 runs 14 residues from the cysteine to the phenylalanine. Of all the DNA, just the CDR3 is kept, 42 bases in frame from base 1. Based on the germline V gene, the CDR1 and CDR2 sequences are SNHLY and FYNNEI. A single peripheral blood draw of around 100 mL on average was collected from each donor into heparinised tubes. Using a panel that included CD45RO, CCR7, CD25, CD127, CD95 and CD27, naive, central memory, regulatory and stem cell-like memory CD4+ T cells were sorted on a BD FACSAria II. A purity above 98% was achieved for all sorted populations. PBMCs were isolated right away by Lymphoprep density gradient centrifugation and were stained directly, without culture. So that batch effects would be minimized, each experiment stained and sorted samples in pairs, pairing one healthy donor with one patient.

The chain uses TRBV2 and TRBJ2-1; TRBD2 matches 11 bases in the middle. The sequenced sample consisted of central memory CD4+ T cells from blood. The receptor comes from a man in his thirties or forties with type 1 diabetes. The CDR3 in this case is CASSGLAGYNEQFF. The DNA reads TGTGCCAGCAGTGGACTAGCGGGGTACAATGAGCAGTTCTTC.